These 2 T cell receptor beta chains originate from one sample sequenced in a study of blood T cell repertoires in COVID-19. This table comes from immunoSEQ multiplex PCR, and its TCRdb copy is limited to in-frame clones, with some not included. Among hundreds of thousands of clones listed, more than 70% were seen once. The sequenced sample was PBMCs or T cells enriched from blood (not recorded which). These receptors originate from a woman between 18 and 30 years old who had been exposed to COVID-19.

The rearrangement links TRBV10-2 to TRBJ1-2; 8 bases fit TRBD1. V shed 3 bases and J 3 bases; nucleotides not matched to a gene: 12. Germline V gene sequence: CDR1 WSHSY, CDR2 SAAADI. The CDR3 is made up of 17 amino acids. The CDR3 DNA is TGCGCCAGCAGTGACCTCACCGGGACAGGAAAAGACTATGGCTACACCTTC. It codes for CASSDLTGTGKDYGYTF.

This chain links TRBV28 with TRBJ1-2; a weak D match, TRBD1 (6 bases). With 6 bases removed from V and 2 bases from J, the gap between germline ends came to 13 bases. This CDR3 has 14 amino acids. In germline, CDR1 is MDHEN, CDR2 SYDVKM. The CDR3 DNA follows: TGTGCCAGCAGGAACCAGGACAGCAACTATGGCTACACCTTC. Protein sequence: CASRNQDSNYGYTF.